This T cell receptor beta chain comes out of a study of neurological immune-mediated disorders. Study-wide findings and caveats: CDR3 amino acid sequences found in expanded clones were never shared across subjects, suggesting private repertoires in all groups. The greatest TCR clonal expansion appeared in HTLV-1-associated myelopathy and the smallest, falling below healthy controls, in multiple sclerosis.

This clonotype was seen many times. Antigen specificity is unknown. CDR3 length: 12 residues. J gave up 5 bases and V 8 bases, and 7 bases lay outside the gene matches. Germline lookup yields CDR1 GTSNPN and CDR2 SVGIG (reference sequence). Synthesis of cDNA used 5'RACE (with 10-nucleotide random UMIs). From 15-18 subjects, over 200 million TCR-beta sequences were obtained in each sequencing run. TCRdb called the 5' RACE reads again in MiXCR, with one record for every CDR3 protein. The data contain about 36,000 distinct CDR3 sequences, 9% to 12% of them singletons. V is TRBV30 and J is TRBJ1-1; TRBD1 matches 8 bases. The receptor comes from a woman under 40 with HTLV-1-associated myelopathy (HAM/TSP). The sequencing input was PBMCs. Here the CDR3 reads CAGTGLGTEAFF. The CDR3 DNA is TGTGCCGGGACAGGCCTTGGGACTGAAGCTTTCTTT.